The T cell receptor beta chain described here comes from a study of blood T cell repertoires in COVID-19. Grouping used clinical history reported by participants in a survey and questionnaire. Trimming took 4 bases from V and 0 from J; bases not matched to a gene: 5. The germline gives CDR1 MDHEN, CDR2 SYDVKM. The CDR3 loop spans 16 amino acids. Original handling: Amplifying reference gene primers gave estimates of nucleated cell counts. Repertoires were generated with immunoSEQ multiplex PCR, while TCRdb's copy carries only in-frame clones and drops some. V, J and clone size were drawn from that table, and D and trimming were deduced from the DNA. The table has 200,000 to 250,000 clones, about 90% seen once; the top ten hold approximately 2%.

This sequence joins TRBV28 and TRBJ1-4, with 7 bases aligning to TRBD1. This TCR derives from a woman younger than 35 who had recovered from COVID-19. Sequencing was performed on PBMCs or T cells enriched from blood (not recorded which). The CDR3 protein is CASSSPQGATNEKLFF. The CDR3 coding sequence is TGTGCCAGCAGTTCCCCCCAGGGGGCAACTAATGAAAAACTGTTTTTT.